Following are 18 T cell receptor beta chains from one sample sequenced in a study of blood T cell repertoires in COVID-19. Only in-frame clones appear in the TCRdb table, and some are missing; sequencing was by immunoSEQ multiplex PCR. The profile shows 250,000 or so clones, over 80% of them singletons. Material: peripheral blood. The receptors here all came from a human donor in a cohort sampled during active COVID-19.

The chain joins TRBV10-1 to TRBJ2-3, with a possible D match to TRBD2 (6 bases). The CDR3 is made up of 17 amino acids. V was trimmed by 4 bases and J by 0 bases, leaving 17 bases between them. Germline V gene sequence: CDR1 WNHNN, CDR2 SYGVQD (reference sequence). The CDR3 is CASSARDWTTSTDTQYF. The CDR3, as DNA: TGCGCCAGCAGTGCACGGGACTGGACTACTAGCACAGATACGCAGTATTTT.

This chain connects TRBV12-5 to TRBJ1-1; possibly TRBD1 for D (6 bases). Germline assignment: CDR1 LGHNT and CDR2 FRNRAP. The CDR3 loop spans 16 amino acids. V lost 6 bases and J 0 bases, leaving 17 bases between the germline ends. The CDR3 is CASGPYGGRLNTEAFF. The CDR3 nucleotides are TGTGCTAGTGGACCCTACGGGGGGCGGCTGAACACTGAAGCTTTCTTT.

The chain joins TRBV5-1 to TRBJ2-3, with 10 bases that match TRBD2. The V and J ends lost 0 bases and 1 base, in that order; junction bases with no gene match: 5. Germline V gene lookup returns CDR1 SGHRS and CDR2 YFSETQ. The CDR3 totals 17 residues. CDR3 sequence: CASSLERGTSGTDTQYF. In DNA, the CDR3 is TGCGCCAGCAGCTTGGAACGCGGGACTAGCGGCACAGATACGCAGTATTTT.

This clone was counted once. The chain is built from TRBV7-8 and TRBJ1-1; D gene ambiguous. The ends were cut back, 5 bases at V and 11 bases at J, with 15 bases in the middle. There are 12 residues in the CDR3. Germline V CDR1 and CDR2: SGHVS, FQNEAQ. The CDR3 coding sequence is TGTGCCAGCAGCCTACCTCCGCTAGGCGCTTTCTTT. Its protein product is CASSLPPLGAFF.

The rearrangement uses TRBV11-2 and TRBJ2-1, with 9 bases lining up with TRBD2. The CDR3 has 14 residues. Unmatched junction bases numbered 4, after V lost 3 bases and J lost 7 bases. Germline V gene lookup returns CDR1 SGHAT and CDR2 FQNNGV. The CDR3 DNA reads TGTGCCAGCAGCTTGGGACTAGCAAGAAATGAGCAGTTCTTC. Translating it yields CASSLGLARNEQFF.

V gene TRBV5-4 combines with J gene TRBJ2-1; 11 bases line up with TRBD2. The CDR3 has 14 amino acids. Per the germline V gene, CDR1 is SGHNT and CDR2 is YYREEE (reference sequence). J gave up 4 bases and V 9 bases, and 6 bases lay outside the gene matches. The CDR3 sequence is CATGASGRYNEQFF. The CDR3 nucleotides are TGTGCCACGGGGGCTAGCGGGAGGTACAATGAGCAGTTCTTC. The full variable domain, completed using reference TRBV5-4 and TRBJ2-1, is ETGVTQSPTHLIKTRGQQVTLRCSSQSGHNTVSWYQQALGQGPQFIFQYYREEENGRGNFPPRFSGLQFPNYSSELNVNALELDDSALYLCATGASGRYNEQFFGPGTRLTVL.

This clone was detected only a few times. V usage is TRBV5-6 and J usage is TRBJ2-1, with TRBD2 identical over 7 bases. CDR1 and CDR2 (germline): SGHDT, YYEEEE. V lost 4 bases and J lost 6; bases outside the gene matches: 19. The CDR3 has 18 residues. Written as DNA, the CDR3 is TGTGCCAGCAGCCCGTATTACCGGGCTAGCGGAGAGGGCAATGAGCAGTTCTTC. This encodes CASSPYYRASGEGNEQFF.

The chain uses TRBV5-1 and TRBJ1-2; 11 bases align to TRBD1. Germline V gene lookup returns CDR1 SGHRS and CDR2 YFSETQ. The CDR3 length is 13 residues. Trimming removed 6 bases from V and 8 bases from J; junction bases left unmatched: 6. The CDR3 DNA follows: TGCGCCAGCAAAGGACAGGGGGCGTGGGGCTACACCTTC. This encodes CASKGQGAWGYTF. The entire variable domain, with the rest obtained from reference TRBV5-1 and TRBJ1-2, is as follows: KAGVTQTPRYLIKTRGQQVTLSCSPISGHRSVSWYQQTPGQGLQFLFEYFSETQRNKGNFPGRFSGRQFSNSRSEMNVSTLELGDSALYLCASKGQGAWGYTFGSGTRLTVV.

CDR3 region: CASSFRDRGDTQYF. The CDR3 nucleotides are TGTGCCAGCAGCTTCAGGGACAGGGGGGATACGCAGTATTTT. The chain employs TRBV7-3 and TRBJ2-3, with 11 bases lining up with TRBD1. With 3 bases clipped from V and 6 bases from J, the junction kept 2 bases outside the gene matches. The germline V gene encodes CDR1 SGHTA and CDR2 FQGTGA. The CDR3 totals 14 residues.

Written as DNA, the CDR3 is TGTGCCAGCAGCTCCGGACAGGGGTTGAGGAACACTGAAGCTTTCTTT. Residues: CASSSGQGLRNTEAFF. The chain recombines TRBV5-5 with TRBJ1-1; 9 bases match TRBD1. V was clipped by 3 bases and J by 1 base; unmatched bases: 7. The CDR3 runs to 16 residues. Germline-derived CDR1 and CDR2 are SGHKS and YYEKEE (reference sequence).

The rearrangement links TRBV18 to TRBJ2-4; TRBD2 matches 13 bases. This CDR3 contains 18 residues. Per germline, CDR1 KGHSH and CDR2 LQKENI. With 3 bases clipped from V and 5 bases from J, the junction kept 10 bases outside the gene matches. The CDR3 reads CASSPGTAGTSGENIQYF. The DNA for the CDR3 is TGTGCCAGCTCACCTGGGACAGCCGGGACTAGCGGGGAAAACATTCAGTACTTC.

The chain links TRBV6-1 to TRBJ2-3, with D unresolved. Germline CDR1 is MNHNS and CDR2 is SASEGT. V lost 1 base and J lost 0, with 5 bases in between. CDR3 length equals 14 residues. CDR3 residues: CASSEGGSTDTQYF. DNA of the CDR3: TGTGCCAGCAGTGAAGGCGGAAGCACAGATACGCAGTATTTT.

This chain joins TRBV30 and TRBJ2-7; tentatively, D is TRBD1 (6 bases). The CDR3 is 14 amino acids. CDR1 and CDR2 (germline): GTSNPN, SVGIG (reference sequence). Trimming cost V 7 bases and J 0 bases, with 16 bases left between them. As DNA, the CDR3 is TGTGCCTCGACAGGCGATGGAAGCTCCTACGAGCAGTACTTC. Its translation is CASTGDGSSYEQYF.

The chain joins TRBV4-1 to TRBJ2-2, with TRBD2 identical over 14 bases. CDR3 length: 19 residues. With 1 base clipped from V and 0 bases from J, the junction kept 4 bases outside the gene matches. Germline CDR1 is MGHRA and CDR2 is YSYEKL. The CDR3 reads CASSQVGLAGGPNTGELFF. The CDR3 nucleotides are TGCGCCAGCAGCCAAGTAGGACTAGCGGGGGGCCCGAACACCGGGGAGCTGTTTTTT.

In DNA form, the CDR3 reads TGTGCCAGCAGTTACCGGGGACAGCTGAACACTGAAGCTTTCTTT. Its translation is CASSYRGQLNTEAFF. The V gene is TRBV6-5, the J gene TRBJ1-1; 7 bases align to TRBD1. The CDR3 is made up of 15 amino acids. Losses at the gene ends were 2 bases for V and 0 bases for J; bases not matched to a gene: 3. The germline V gene encodes CDR1 MNHEY and CDR2 SVGAGI.

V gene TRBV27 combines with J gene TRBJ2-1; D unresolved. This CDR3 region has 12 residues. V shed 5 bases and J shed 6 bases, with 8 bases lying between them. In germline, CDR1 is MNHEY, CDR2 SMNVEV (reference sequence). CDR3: CASSNIINEQFF. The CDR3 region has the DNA TGTGCCAGCAGTAACATTATCAATGAGCAGTTCTTC.

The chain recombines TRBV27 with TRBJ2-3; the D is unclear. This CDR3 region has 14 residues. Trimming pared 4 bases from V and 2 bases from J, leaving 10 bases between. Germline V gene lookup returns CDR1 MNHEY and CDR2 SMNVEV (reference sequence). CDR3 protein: CASSSPGYTDTQYF. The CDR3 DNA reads TGTGCCAGCAGTTCCCCAGGATACACAGATACGCAGTATTTT.

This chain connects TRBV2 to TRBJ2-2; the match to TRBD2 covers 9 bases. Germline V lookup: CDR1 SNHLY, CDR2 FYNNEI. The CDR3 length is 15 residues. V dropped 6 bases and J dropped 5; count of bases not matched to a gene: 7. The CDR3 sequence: CASRALAGLTGELFF. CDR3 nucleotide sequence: TGTGCCAGCAGAGCACTAGCGGGTTTGACCGGGGAGCTGTTTTTT.